The 12 T cell receptor beta chains reported below all come from one sample, sequenced in a study of blood T cell repertoires in COVID-19. Assay used: immunoSEQ multiplex PCR; TCRdb lists only in-frame clones, some missing. Of some 250,000 clones in the sample, around three quarters are singletons; the top ten hold more than 2.5%. Sequenced: peripheral blood. These receptors were taken from a woman at least 80 years old with acute or convalescent COVID-19.

The J gene is TRBJ1-1, the V gene TRBV10-3, with 7 bases identical to TRBD1. Trimming took 3 bases from V and 2 from J; bases not matched to a gene: 6. Per the germline V gene, CDR1 is ENHRY and CDR2 is SYGVKD. The CDR3 runs to 15 residues. CDR3 DNA: TGTGCCATCAGTGATGGAAAGGGGGCAAACACTGAAGCTTTCTTT. Its protein product is CAISDGKGANTEAFF.

In DNA, the CDR3 is TGTGCCAGCAGCTCGACGGGGGGCAATCAGCCCCAGCATTTT. Translating it yields CASSSTGGNQPQHF. This rearrangement joins TRBV7-8 to TRBJ1-5, with D possibly TRBD1 on 5 matching bases. The V end was cut by 4 bases, the J end by 2 bases, with 9 bases between. Germline V gene sequence: CDR1 SGHVS, CDR2 FQNEAQ. This CDR3 is 14 amino acids long.

The chain has TRBV5-1 and TRBJ2-5, with 10 nucleotides matching TRBD2. The junction had 15 bases not matched to a gene; V was cut back by 5 bases and J by 5 bases. The CDR3 covers 17 residues. Germline-derived CDR1 and CDR2 are SGHRS and YFSETQ. CDR3 nucleotides: TGCGCCAGCAGGTCTCTAGCGGGAGCCACCCTCGAGGAGACCCAGTACTTC. Its protein is CASRSLAGATLEETQYF.

This chain joins TRBV30 and TRBJ2-7, with 11 bases identical to TRBD2. Germline V gene sequence: CDR1 GTSNPN, CDR2 SVGIG (reference sequence). The CDR3 is 14 residues long. Trimming removed 4 bases from V and 3 bases from J; junction bases left unmatched: 5. The DNA of the CDR3 is TGTGCCTGGAATACAGGACTAGCGGGCTACGAGCAGTACTTC. This translates into CAWNTGLAGYEQYF.

This clone was counted between two and nine times. The chain combines TRBV19 with TRBJ2-2, with 7 bases matching TRBD1. The CDR3 runs to 14 residues. V was pared by 4 bases and J by 6 bases, with 5 bases of the junction left unmatched. The V gene's germline CDR1 is LNHDA and CDR2 SQIVND (reference sequence). CDR3: CASSKGAIAGELFF. The DNA of the CDR3 is TGTGCCAGTAGTAAGGGGGCAATTGCCGGGGAGCTGTTTTTT.

V gene TRBV25-1 combines with J gene TRBJ1-2; 7 bases are shared with TRBD1. V trimming: 5 bases; J trimming: 1 base; junction bases outside the gene matches: 7. CDR1 MGHDK and CDR2 SYGVNS come from the germline V gene. The CDR3 runs to 15 residues. The CDR3 is CASSHRDSYNYGYTF. CDR3 in DNA: TGTGCCAGCAGTCACCGGGACAGTTATAACTATGGCTACACCTTC.

This chain joins TRBV5-1 and TRBJ2-2; 12 bases are shared with TRBD2. The CDR3 is 17 residues long. CDR1 SGHRS and CDR2 YFSETQ come from the germline V gene. Germline trimming cut 3 bases from V and 9 bases from J; bases unmatched to any gene: 12. CDR3 DNA: TGCGCCAGCAGCTGGCGCTTTGCTAGCGGGAGGGCCCGGGAGCTGTTTTTT. This codes for CASSWRFASGRARELFF.

The chain employs TRBV11-3 and TRBJ2-2; 8 positions match TRBD2. The V gene end was trimmed by 4 bases and the J gene end by 8 bases; junction bases not matched to a gene: 9. The CDR3 contains 15 residues. Germline values: CDR1 SGHNT, CDR2 YENEEA. The CDR3 is CASSSMAGGLGELFF. CDR3 sequence (DNA): TGTGCCAGCAGCTCTATGGCGGGAGGACTAGGGGAGCTGTTTTTT.

The rearrangement uses TRBV19 and TRBJ1-6; the match to TRBD1 covers 8 bases. Trimming cost V 7 bases and J 6 bases; bases outside gene matches: 8. CDR3 length equals 15 residues. Germline V gene lookup returns CDR1 LNHDA and CDR2 SQIVND (reference sequence). CDR3 loop: CASTQGGLSNSPLHF. Written as DNA, the CDR3 is TGTGCCAGTACACAGGGGGGACTAAGTAATTCACCCCTCCACTTT.

Only a few counts were recorded for this clone. The chain uses TRBV10-2 and TRBJ2-2; D is perhaps TRBD2 (6 bases). Deletions cut 4 bases from V and 5 bases from J, with 11 bases between. The CDR3 loop spans 14 amino acids. Germline CDR1 and CDR2: WSHSY and SAAADI. The CDR3 is CASSVGGVTGELFF. DNA for the CDR3: TGCGCCAGCAGTGTCGGCGGGGTAACCGGGGAGCTGTTTTTT.

The chain uses TRBV6-5 and TRBJ1-1, with a possible D match to TRBD1 (6 bases). The CDR3 totals 14 residues. CDR1 MNHEY and CDR2 SVGAGI come from the germline V gene. V was shortened by 10 bases and J by 0 bases, with 15 bases between the two germline ends. Here the CDR3 DNA reads TGTGCCACCGTACGGGACAACATGAACACTGAAGCTTTCTTT. Its translation is CATVRDNMNTEAFF.

This chain links TRBV2 with TRBJ2-1, with 8 bases matching TRBD1. The V segment lost 4 bases and the J segment 7 bases; nucleotides outside the gene matches: 0. CDR1 and CDR2 from the germline V gene are SNHLY and FYNNEI. The CDR3 spans 12 residues. DNA of the CDR3: TGTGCCAGCAGTGGACAGGGGAATGAGCAGTTCTTC. It specifies CASSGQGNEQFF.